These 6 T cell receptor beta chains came from one sample sequenced in a study of blood T cell repertoires in COVID-19. Only in-frame clones appear in the TCRdb table, and some are missing; sequencing was by immunoSEQ multiplex PCR. The sample records about 430,000 clones, over 75% being singletons. The sequenced material came from PBMCs or T cells enriched from blood (not recorded which). These receptors were collected from a young woman who had been exposed to COVID-19.

The J gene is TRBJ2-7, the V gene TRBV4-1; 7 bases are a match to TRBD2. The V segment lost 0 bases and the J segment 10 bases; nucleotides outside the gene matches: 9. The CDR3 is 14 amino acids. The germline CDR1 and CDR2 sequences are MGHRA and YSYEKL. CDR3 sequence: CASSQDHGTIGQYF. CDR3 DNA: TGCGCCAGCAGCCAAGATCACGGGACTATCGGCCAGTACTTC.

V gene TRBV4-2 combines with J gene TRBJ2-3, with D possibly TRBD2 on 7 matching bases. This CDR3 has 17 amino acids. Trimming shortened V by 2 bases and J by 3 bases, and 18 bases separated the two germline ends. Germline values: CDR1 LGHNA, CDR2 YNFKEQ. In DNA, the CDR3 is TGTGCCAGCAGCCAATTTATACAGGGAGGGGGGACAGATACGCAGTATTTT. It is translated as CASSQFIQGGGTDTQYF.

The V call is TRBV28, the J call TRBJ1-6; D might be TRBD1 (5 bases). CDR3 length: 15 residues. V was shortened by 6 bases and J by 6 bases, with 15 bases between the two germline ends. Germline values: CDR1 MDHEN, CDR2 SYDVKM. The CDR3 loop reads CASSLDQGRNSPLHF. CDR3 in DNA: TGTGCCAGCAGCCTAGATCAGGGCCGTAATTCACCCCTCCACTTT.

The genes are TRBV5-6 and TRBJ2-1; 7 bases fit TRBD2. V gave up 7 bases and J gave up 7 bases; unmatched junction bases: 8. This CDR3 has 13 residues. Per the germline V gene, CDR1 is SGHDT and CDR2 is YYEEEE. The CDR3 protein is CASAIGGVNEQFF. Written as DNA, the CDR3 is TGTGCCAGCGCGATTGGGGGGGTTAATGAGCAGTTCTTC.

The V gene is TRBV11-2, the J gene TRBJ2-7; 7 bases fit TRBD2. J was trimmed by 2 bases and V by 7 bases; bases with no gene match: 14. Germline assignment: CDR1 SGHAT and CDR2 FQNNGV. This CDR3 has 16 residues. The CDR3 nucleotides read TGTGCCAGCACCAGAAAGCGGGGCCCAAGAACCTACGAGCAGTACTTC. It translates to CASTRKRGPRTYEQYF.

The rearrangement uses TRBV7-2 and TRBJ1-5; D is uncertain. Looked up from germline, CDR1 is SGHTA and CDR2 is FQGNSA. CDR3 length: 17 residues. V dropped 0 bases and J dropped 0 bases, with 12 bases sitting between them. The CDR3 sequence is CASSLAMTRISNQPQHF. The CDR3 DNA reads as TGTGCCAGCAGCTTAGCGATGACAAGGATTAGCAATCAGCCCCAGCATTTT. The full variable domain, in which reference TRBV7-2 and TRBJ1-5 provide the parts outside the CDR3, is GAGVSQSPSNKVTEKGKDVELRCDPISGHTALYWYRQSLGQGLEFLIYFQGNSAPDKSGLPSDRFSAERTGGSVSTLTIQRTQQEDSAVYLCASSLAMTRISNQPQHFGDGTRLSIL.